This T cell receptor beta chain was recorded in a study of tumor and adjacent non-tumor tissue in lung cancer. At the level of the study: There were approximately twelve adenocarcinoma, 2 squamous cell carcinoma and 1 small cell lung cancer cases. Aged about 30 to 76 years, patients included 10 men and a few women with stage I to III disease.

RNA was extracted from bulk tissue without any cell sorting. More than 3 cm separated this lung sample from the edge of the tumor. Comment on this clonotype: Its antigen is still unknown. A much larger clone lies a single base off, so this may be a read error.

General study results and limits: Normal lung showed higher cumulative top 100 clone frequency than tumor.

The library came from three nested PCR rounds adapted from ARM-PCR protocols. One entry per CDR3 protein, called by TCRdb with MiXCR from the multiplex PCR reads. This table holds roughly 75,000 distinct CDR3 sequences, around 70% found once. Germline trimming cut 10 bases from V and 7 bases from J; bases unmatched to any gene: 12. Looked up from germline, CDR1 is MDHEN and CDR2 is SYDVKM. CDR3 length: 16 amino acids. The chain links TRBV28 to TRBJ2-1, with TRBD2 matching over 14 bases. This TCR derives from a woman aged 50 to 65 with non-small cell lung cancer. Sample: distant non-tumor lung tissue. CDR3 bases: TGTGCCAACAGCTATGGGACTAGCGGGAGAAGAAATGAGCAGTTCTTC. It encodes CANSYGTSGRRNEQFF.